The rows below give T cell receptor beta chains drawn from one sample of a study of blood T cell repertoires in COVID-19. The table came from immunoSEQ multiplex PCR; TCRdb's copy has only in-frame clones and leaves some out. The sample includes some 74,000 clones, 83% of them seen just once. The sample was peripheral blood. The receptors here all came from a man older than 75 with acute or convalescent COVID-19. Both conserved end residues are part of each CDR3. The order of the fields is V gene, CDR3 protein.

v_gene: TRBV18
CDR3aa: CASSPRDRALVDNSPLHF

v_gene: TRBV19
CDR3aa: CASRTGSGNTIYF

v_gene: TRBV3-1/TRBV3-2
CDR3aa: CASSPLAGVAQYF

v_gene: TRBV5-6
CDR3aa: CASSENAAPTSTDTQYF

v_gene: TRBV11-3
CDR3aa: CASSPGGPTYEQYF

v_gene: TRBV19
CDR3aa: CASSKPDRYPGETQYF

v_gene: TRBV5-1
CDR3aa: CASSRTAPNTEAFF

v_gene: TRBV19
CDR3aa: CASSSLRGGDGELFF

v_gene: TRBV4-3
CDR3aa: CASSQALRQEGYTF

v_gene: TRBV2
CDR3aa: CASSAAPAGGGNTGELFF

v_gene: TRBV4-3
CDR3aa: CASSQESQQGARNEQFF

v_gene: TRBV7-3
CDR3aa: CASSDTSFKDSYEQYF

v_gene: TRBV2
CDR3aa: CASSERPGEQFF

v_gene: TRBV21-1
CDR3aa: CASRSTGVWVVTEAFF

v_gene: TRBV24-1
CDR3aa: CATSPGQGFRYTF

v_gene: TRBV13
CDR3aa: CASSSGGRGEQYF

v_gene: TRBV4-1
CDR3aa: CASSPGDYSYEQYF

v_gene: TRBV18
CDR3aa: CASSPRIPTGGTTDTQYF

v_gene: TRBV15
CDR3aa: CATSGSSVDTQYF

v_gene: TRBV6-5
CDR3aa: CASHPGGTYNEQFF

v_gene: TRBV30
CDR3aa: CAWRFGQANSPLHF

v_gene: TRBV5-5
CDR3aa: CASSSGHWSNEQFF

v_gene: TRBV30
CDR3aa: CAWSPGLENTIYF

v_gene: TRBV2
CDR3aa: CASSEQGGGLSYGYTF

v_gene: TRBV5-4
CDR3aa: CASSYGQGYYEQYF

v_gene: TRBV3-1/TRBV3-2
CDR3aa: CASSQETGQGHYNEKLFF

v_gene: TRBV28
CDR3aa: CASSSDSPGAYSNQPQHF